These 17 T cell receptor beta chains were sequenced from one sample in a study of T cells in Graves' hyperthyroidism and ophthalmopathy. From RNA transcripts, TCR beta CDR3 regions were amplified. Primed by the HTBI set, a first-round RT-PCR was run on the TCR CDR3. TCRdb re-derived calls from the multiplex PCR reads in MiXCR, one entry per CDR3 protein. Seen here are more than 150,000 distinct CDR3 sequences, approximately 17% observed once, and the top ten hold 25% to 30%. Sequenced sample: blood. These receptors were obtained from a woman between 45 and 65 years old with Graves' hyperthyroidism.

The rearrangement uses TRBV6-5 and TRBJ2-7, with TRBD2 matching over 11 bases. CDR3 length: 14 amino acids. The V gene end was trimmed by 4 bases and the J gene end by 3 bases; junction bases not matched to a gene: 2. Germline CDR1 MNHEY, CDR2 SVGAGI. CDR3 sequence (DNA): TGTGCCAGCAGTTCTAGCGGGAGGTTCTACGAGCAGTACTTC. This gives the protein CASSSSGRFYEQYF.

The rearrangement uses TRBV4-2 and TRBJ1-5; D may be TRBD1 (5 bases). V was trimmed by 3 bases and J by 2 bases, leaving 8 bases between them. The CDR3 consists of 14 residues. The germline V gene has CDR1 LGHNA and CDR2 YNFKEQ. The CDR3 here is CASSQGVGNQPQHF. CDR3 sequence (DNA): TGTGCCAGCAGCCAGGGGGTGGGCAATCAGCCCCAGCATTTT.

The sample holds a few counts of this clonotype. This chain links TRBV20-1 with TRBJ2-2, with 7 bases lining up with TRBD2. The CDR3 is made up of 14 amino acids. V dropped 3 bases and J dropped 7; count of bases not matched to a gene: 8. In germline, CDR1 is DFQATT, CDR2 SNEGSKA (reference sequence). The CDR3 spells CSASTAGVGGELFF. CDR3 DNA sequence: TGCAGTGCTAGCACTGCGGGGGTAGGCGGGGAGCTGTTTTTT.

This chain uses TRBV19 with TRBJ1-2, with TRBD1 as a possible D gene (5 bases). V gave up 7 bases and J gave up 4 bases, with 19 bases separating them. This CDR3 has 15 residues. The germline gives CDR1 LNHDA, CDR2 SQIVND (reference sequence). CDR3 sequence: CASTPPTDRFYGYTF. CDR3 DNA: TGTGCCAGTACCCCCCCCACCGACAGATTCTATGGCTACACCTTC.

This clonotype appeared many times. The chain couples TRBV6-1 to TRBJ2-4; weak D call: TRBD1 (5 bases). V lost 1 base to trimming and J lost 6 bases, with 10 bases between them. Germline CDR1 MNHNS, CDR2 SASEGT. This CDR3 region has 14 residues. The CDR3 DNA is TGTGCCAGCAGTGAAGGGGGCGAGAGAAACATTCAGTACTTC. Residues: CASSEGGERNIQYF.

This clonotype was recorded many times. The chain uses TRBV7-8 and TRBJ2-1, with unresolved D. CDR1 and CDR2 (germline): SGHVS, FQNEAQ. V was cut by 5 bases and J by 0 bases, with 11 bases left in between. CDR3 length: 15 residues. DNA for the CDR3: TGTGCCAGCAGCATCCGGGTCAGCTCCTACAATGAGCAGTTCTTC. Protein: CASSIRVSSYNEQFF. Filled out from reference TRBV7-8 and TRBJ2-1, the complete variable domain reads GAGVSQSPRYKVAKRGQDVALRCDPISGHVSLFWYQQALGQGPEFLTYFQNEAQLDKSGLPSDRFFAERPEGSVSTLKIQRTQQEDSAVYLCASSIRVSSYNEQFFGPGTRLTVL.

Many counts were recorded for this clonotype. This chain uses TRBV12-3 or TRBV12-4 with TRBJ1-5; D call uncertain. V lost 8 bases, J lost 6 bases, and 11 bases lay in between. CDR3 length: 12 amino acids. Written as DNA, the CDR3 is TGTGCCAGCGGTAGGGTTGGTCAGCCCCAGCATTTT. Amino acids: CASGRVGQPQHF.

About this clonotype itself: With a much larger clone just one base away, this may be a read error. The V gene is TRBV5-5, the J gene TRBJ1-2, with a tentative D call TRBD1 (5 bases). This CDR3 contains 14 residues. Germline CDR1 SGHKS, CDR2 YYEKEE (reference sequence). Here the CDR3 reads CTSSLLQGAYGYTF. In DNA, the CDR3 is TGTACCAGCAGCTTGCTCCAAGGGGCTTATGGCTACACCTTC.

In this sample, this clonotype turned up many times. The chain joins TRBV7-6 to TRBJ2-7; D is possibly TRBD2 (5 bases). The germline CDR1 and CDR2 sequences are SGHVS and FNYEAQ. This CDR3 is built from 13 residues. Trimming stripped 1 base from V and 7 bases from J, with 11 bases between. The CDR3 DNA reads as TGTGCCAGCAGCTTAGGTTCGCGGGCAGAGCAGTACTTC. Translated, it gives CASSLGSRAEQYF.

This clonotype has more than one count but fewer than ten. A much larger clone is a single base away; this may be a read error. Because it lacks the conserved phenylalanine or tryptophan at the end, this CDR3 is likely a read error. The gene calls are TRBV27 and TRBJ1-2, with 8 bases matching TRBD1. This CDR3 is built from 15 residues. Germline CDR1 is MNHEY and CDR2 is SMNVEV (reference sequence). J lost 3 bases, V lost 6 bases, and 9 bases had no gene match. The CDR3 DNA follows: TGTGCCAGCAGACCCAACCTGGACAGGGACTATGGCTACACCCTC. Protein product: CASRPNLDRDYGYTL.

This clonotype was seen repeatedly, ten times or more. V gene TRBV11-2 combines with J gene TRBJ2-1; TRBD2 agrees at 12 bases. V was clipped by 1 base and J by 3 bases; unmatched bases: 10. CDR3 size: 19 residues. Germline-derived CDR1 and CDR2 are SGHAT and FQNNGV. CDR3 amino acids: CASSLVGSLAGGHYNEQFF. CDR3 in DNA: TGTGCCAGCAGCTTAGTGGGGTCTCTAGCGGGGGGGCACTACAATGAGCAGTTCTTC.

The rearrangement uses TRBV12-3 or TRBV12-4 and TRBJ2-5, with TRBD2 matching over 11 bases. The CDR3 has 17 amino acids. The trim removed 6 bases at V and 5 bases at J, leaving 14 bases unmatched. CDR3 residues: CASRDSGRAFGFETQYF. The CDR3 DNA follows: TGTGCCAGCAGGGATAGCGGGAGGGCATTCGGATTCGAGACCCAGTACTTC.

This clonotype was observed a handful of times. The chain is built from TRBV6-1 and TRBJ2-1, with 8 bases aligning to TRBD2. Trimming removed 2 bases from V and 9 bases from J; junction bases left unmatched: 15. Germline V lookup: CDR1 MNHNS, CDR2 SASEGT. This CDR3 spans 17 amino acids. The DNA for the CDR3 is TGTGCCAGCAGTGAAAGGATCGGGGGGGGGGCCATCGGTGAGCAGTTCTTC. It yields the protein CASSERIGGGAIGEQFF.

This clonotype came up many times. CDR3 coding DNA: TGTGCCAGCAGCCGAAATCAGGGATTGGCCATTCAGTACTTC. Its protein is CASSRNQGLAIQYF. The chain is built from TRBV14 and TRBJ2-4, with D possibly matching TRBD1 (5 bases). The germline CDR1 and CDR2 sequences are SGHDN and FVKESK. The V and J ends lost 4 bases and 9 bases respectively, with 16 bases between them. This CDR3 is 14 amino acids long.

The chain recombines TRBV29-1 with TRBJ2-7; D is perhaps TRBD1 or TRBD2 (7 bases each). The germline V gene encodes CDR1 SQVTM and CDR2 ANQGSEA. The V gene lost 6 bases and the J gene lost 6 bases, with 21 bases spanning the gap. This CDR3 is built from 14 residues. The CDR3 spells CSVRQGLSWGEQYF. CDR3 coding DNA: TGCAGCGTGCGACAGGGACTAAGCTGGGGCGAGCAGTACTTC.

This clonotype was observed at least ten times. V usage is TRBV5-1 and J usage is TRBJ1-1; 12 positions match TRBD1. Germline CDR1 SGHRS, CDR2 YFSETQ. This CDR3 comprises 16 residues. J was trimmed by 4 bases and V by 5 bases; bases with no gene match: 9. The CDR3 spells CASSGDRGHRRTEAFF. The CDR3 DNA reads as TGCGCCAGCAGTGGGGACAGGGGGCATCGACGCACTGAAGCTTTCTTT.

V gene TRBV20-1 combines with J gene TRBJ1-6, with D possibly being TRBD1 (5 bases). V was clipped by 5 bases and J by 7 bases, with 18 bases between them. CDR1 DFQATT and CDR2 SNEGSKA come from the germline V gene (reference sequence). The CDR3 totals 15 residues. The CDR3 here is CSARSGTGWNSPLHF. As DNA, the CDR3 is TGCAGTGCTCGCTCCGGGACGGGTTGGAATTCACCCCTCCACTTT.